These 8 T cell receptor delta chains were sequenced from one sample in a study of γδ T cells in repeated Plasmodium falciparum infection. Gammadelta T cells were flow-sorted from PBMC into Vgamma9/Vdelta2+ and Vdelta2-negative populations for bulk analysis. TCRdb reanalysed the multiplex PCR reads with CATT. The sample gives around 86,000 delta-chain clones, over 1.3% of which show up once; roughly 8.1% is in the top ten. What was sequenced was gamma-delta T cells from blood. All receptors come from a pool of human donors (malaria-infected and uninfected, not separated).

This clone was recorded a few times. TCRdb lists the protein of a much larger clone for this DNA, which differs at residue 9, so this is likely a read error; the protein given here is translated from the DNA itself. The chain joins TRDV2 to TRDJ3, with TRDD3 as a possible D gene (5 bases). TCRdb carries no J gene annotation; the J gene was assigned here by matching the DNA with germline. Germline CDR1 is GEAIGNYY and CDR2 is EKD. CDR3 length: 21 residues. Trimming left V 0 bases short and J 0 bases short, with 20 bases between. CDR3 nucleotide sequence: TGTGCCTGTGACACCGGGGGTACTGAGGGACGAAGCTCCTGGGACACCCGACAGATGTTTTTC. Its translation: CACDTGGTEGRSSWDTRQMFF.

This clone was recorded at least ten times. The TCRdb protein and the DNA translation do not line up at residue 7; the protein shown here was made by translating the DNA. The chain recombines TRDV1 with TRDJ1; D possibly uses TRDD2 or TRDD3 (7 bases each). Assignment of the J gene here rests on matching the DNA to germline, because TCRdb gives none. The CDR3 has 25 residues. V was clipped by 0 bases and J by 0 bases, with 38 bases between them. Germline assignment: CDR1 TSWWSYY and CDR2 QGS. CDR3 sequence reads: CALGELRIEGLPHTGALDYTDKLIF. CDR3 in DNA: TGTGCTCTTGGGGAACTACGCATAGAAGGCCTTCCTCATACTGGGGCCCTTGACTACACCGATAAACTCATCTTT.

Of note for this clone: The mismatch at residue 5 between this DNA's translation and the TCRdb protein of a much larger clone likely reflects a read error; the protein shown is translated from the DNA. This chain joins TRDV2 and TRDJ1; 7 bases are a match to TRDD3. Since TCRdb gives no J gene, matching the DNA to germline was used here to assign it. The germline V gene encodes CDR1 GEAIGNYY and CDR2 EKD. Unmatched junction bases numbered 12, after V lost 3 bases and J lost 0 bases. The CDR3 has 17 residues. CDR3 in amino acids: CACDGVGIPPYTDKLIF. DNA for the CDR3: TGTGCCTGTGACGGAGTCGGGATACCCCCCTACACCGATAAACTCATCTTT.

This clone was seen a handful of times. The TCRdb record carries a much larger clone's protein, which differs from this DNA's translation at residue 11; a read error is the likely cause, and the protein listed here is the DNA translation. The chain recombines TRDV1 with TRDJ2; D is possibly TRDD3 (6 bases). CDR1 is TSWWSYY and CDR2 is QGS in the germline V gene. The CDR3 extends over 15 amino acids. V dropped 0 bases and J dropped 9 bases, with 14 bases sitting between them. The CDR3 DNA follows: TGTGCTCTTGGGGAACTCCCGGGGATGTCGTCACAACTCTTCTTT. Protein sequence: CALGELPGMSSQLFF.

Points on this clone: The TCRdb protein, from a much larger clone, departs from this DNA's translation at residue 3, likely by read error; the protein shown derives from the DNA. The chain carries TRDV2 and TRDJ3, with 13 positions matching TRDD3. TCRdb lists no J gene, so it was determined here by aligning the DNA to germline. This CDR3 has 22 residues. Germline loops: CDR1 GEAIGNYY, CDR2 EKD. The DNA for the CDR3 is TGTGCCCGTGACATAAAGTACTGGGGGATACGACTCCGGTCCTGGGACACCCGACAGATGTTTTTC. It codes for CARDIKYWGIRLRSWDTRQMFF.

This clone was picked up a small number of times. The TCRdb protein, from a much larger clone, departs from this DNA's translation at residue 4, likely by read error; the protein shown derives from the DNA. The chain employs TRDV2 and TRDJ1; 7 positions agree with TRDD3. No J gene was available from TCRdb, and it was assigned here by a germline match of the DNA. Unmatched junction bases numbered 7, after V lost 6 bases and J lost 7 bases. Germline assignment: CDR1 GEAIGNYY and CDR2 EKD. This CDR3 contains 12 residues. CDR3: CACNLGVSKLIF. As DNA, the CDR3 is TGTGCCTGTAATCTGGGGGTTAGTAAACTCATCTTT.

Regarding this clone: For this DNA, TCRdb reports the protein of a much larger clone, which diverges at residue 12, most likely from a read error; the protein presented here is translated directly from the DNA. The chain employs TRDV1 and TRDJ3, with 9 nucleotides matching TRDD3. CDR3 length equals 19 residues. Germline CDR1 is TSWWSYY and CDR2 is QGS. CDR3 in DNA: TGTGCTCTTGGGGAAACTGGGGGACTTTACTCCCGGGACACCCGACAGATGTTTTTC. Protein sequence: CALGETGGLYSRDTRQMFF.

As to this clone: TCRdb shows a much larger clone's protein in place of this DNA's translation, and the two differ at residue 7, likely through a read error; the protein shown is translated from the DNA. This chain links TRDV1 with TRDJ1; no clear D gene. Matching the DNA to germline supplied the J gene, which TCRdb does not give. Germline V gene sequence: CDR1 TSWWSYY, CDR2 QGS. Trimming pared 1 base from V and 8 bases from J, leaving 14 bases between. The CDR3 consists of 14 residues. The CDR3 region is CALGEPGPLLKLIF. CDR3 nucleotides: TGTGCTCTTGGGGAACCGGGTCCTTTGCTGAAACTCATCTTT.